These 17 T cell receptor beta chains originate from one sample sequenced in a study of neurological immune-mediated disorders. TCRdb ran MiXCR on the 5' RACE reads and lists one entry per CDR3 protein. The top ten hold less than 2.5% of the sample, which has more than 50,000 distinct CDR3 sequences, about 3.5% seen once. Sequencing was carried out using PBMCs. Receptor source: a woman in her 50s with multiple sclerosis.

At least ten counts were recorded for this clonotype. The chain employs TRBV7-3 and TRBJ2-1; possible D gene TRBD2, 6 bases. The V gene's germline CDR1 is SGHTA and CDR2 FQGTGA. This CDR3 has 19 amino acids. The ends were cut back, 2 bases at V and 5 bases at J, with 25 bases in the middle. Here the CDR3 DNA reads TGTGCCAGCAGCTTAGCTCCCACCCAGACTAGGTCCGCCAACAATGAGCAGTTCTTC. This translates into CASSLAPTQTRSANNEQFF.

This clonotype was detected ten times or more. The germline gene is not matched at one end of the junction; a read error may be the cause. The chain recombines TRBV11-2 with TRBJ1-6, with D perhaps TRBD1 (6 bases). Germline V lookup: CDR1 SGHAT, CDR2 FQNNGV. The CDR3 extends over 14 amino acids. The CDR3 sequence is CASTPGQFNSPLNF. DNA for the CDR3: TGTGCCAGCACCCCAGGACAGTTTAATTCACCCCTCAACTTT.

This clonotype was counted many times. CDR3 coding DNA: TGCGCCAGCAGAAGGGGAGGTCAAACTAATGAAAAACTGTTTTTT. Translated, it gives CASRRGGQTNEKLFF. This sequence joins TRBV5-1 and TRBJ1-4, with D perhaps TRBD1 (5 bases). The germline V gene has CDR1 SGHRS and CDR2 YFSETQ. The CDR3 is 15 residues long. The ends were cut back, 5 bases at V and 1 base at J, with 12 bases in the middle.

Many counts were recorded for this clonotype. The chain combines TRBV12-3 or TRBV12-4 with TRBJ2-7; no reliable D call. CDR3 length: 13 residues. The V and J ends lost 1 base and 2 bases respectively, with 6 bases between them. The CDR3 protein is CASSLVSAYEQYF. CDR3 sequence (DNA): TGTGCCAGCAGTTTAGTTTCCGCCTACGAGCAGTACTTC.

In its sample, this clonotype was seen many times. The chain uses TRBV7-2 and TRBJ1-2, with a tentative D call TRBD1 (6 bases). V lost 5 bases, J lost 5 bases, and 12 bases lay in between. The CDR3 is 13 amino acids. The germline V gene has CDR1 SGHTA and CDR2 FQGNSA. The CDR3 here is CASSQQGGYGYTF. Written as DNA, the CDR3 is TGTGCCAGCAGCCAACAGGGAGGATATGGCTACACCTTC.

This clonotype was found a few times. The chain joins TRBV10-1 to TRBJ2-5; no definite D call. This CDR3 spans 13 amino acids. CDR1 is WNHNN, CDR2 SYGVQD, per germline (reference sequence). V dropped 2 bases and J dropped 1 base, with 5 bases sitting between them. The CDR3 protein is CASSEGSQETQYF. In DNA form, the CDR3 reads TGCGCCAGCAGTGAGGGCAGCCAAGAGACCCAGTACTTC.

On this clonotype: Since a much larger clone is just one base distant, this may be a read error. This chain links TRBV18 with TRBJ2-2, with D possibly TRBD1 on 6 matching bases. From germline, CDR1 is KGHSH and CDR2 LQKENI. The CDR3 runs to 15 residues. The CDR3 DNA reads as TGTACCAGCTCACCAGTGGACAGGAACACCGGGGAGCTGTTTTTT. This translates into CTSSPVDRNTGELFF.

In this sample, this clonotype turned up many times. The chain couples TRBV20-1 to TRBJ2-7; D remains unclear. The CDR3 extends over 12 amino acids. Deletions cut 6 bases from V and 0 bases from J, with 9 bases between. Germline CDR1 reads DFQATT; CDR2 reads SNEGSKA (reference sequence). CDR3 in DNA: TGCAGTGCGGCCGACCTCTCCTACGAGCAGTACTTC. This sequence encodes CSAADLSYEQYF.

This clonotype showed up many times. The chain carries TRBV3-1 and TRBJ2-2; 13 nucleotides agree with TRBD2. V shed 4 bases and J 8 bases; nucleotides not matched to a gene: 7. Germline loops: CDR1 LGHDT, CDR2 YNNKEL (reference sequence). CDR3 length equals 16 residues. CDR3 DNA sequence: TGTGCCAGCAGCCCCCGACTAGCGGGAGGTCGGGGGGAGCTGTTTTTT. It translates to CASSPRLAGGRGELFF.

Remarks on this clonotype: The germline gene is not matched at one end of the junction; a read error may be the cause. The J gene is TRBJ1-5, the V gene TRBV12-3 or TRBV12-4; 7 bases align to TRBD1. This CDR3 comprises 14 residues. The CDR3 region has the DNA TGTGCCAGCAGCTTGGGACAGAACAATCAGCCCCAGAATTTT. The encoded protein is CASSLGQNNQPQNF.

The chain recombines TRBV27 with TRBJ2-1, with 7 nucleotides matching TRBD2. The CDR3 spans 16 residues. Germline lookup yields CDR1 MNHEY and CDR2 SMNVEV (reference sequence). V gave up 3 bases and J gave up 5 bases; unmatched junction bases: 10. CDR3 nucleotides: TGTGCCAGCAGTTTCCGCGGCGGGAGATCGAACAATGAGCAGTTCTTC. Its translation is CASSFRGGRSNNEQFF.

This clonotype appeared many times. The chain employs TRBV15 and TRBJ2-7; 7 bases are a match to TRBD1. This CDR3 spans 15 amino acids. The V gene's germline CDR1 is LNHNV and CDR2 YYDKDF (reference sequence). V shed 5 bases, J shed 3 bases, and the junction held 10 bases outside the gene matches. The DNA for the CDR3 is TGTGCCACCAGCTTGGACAGGCGAAGCCTCTACGAGCAGTACTTC. Translating gives CATSLDRRSLYEQYF.

This clonotype was seen many times. This chain links TRBV10-3 with TRBJ1-6, with 7 bases matching TRBD1. The germline V gene has CDR1 ENHRY and CDR2 SYGVKD. V lost 7 bases and J lost 4; bases outside the gene matches: 1. The length of the CDR3 is 13 residues. The DNA of the CDR3 is TGTGCCATCAAGGGACAGTATAATTCACCCCTCCACTTT. Protein sequence: CAIKGQYNSPLHF.

This clonotype was counted ten times or more. V gene TRBV18 combines with J gene TRBJ2-3, with D possibly matching TRBD2 (5 bases). V lost 3 bases and J 3 bases, leaving 13 bases between the germline ends. This CDR3 is built from 15 residues. Germline CDR1 KGHSH, CDR2 LQKENI. CDR3 loop: CASSPSGFITDTQYF. Written as DNA, the CDR3 is TGTGCCAGCTCACCGTCGGGATTCATTACAGATACGCAGTATTTT.

This clonotype was seen ten or more times. This rearrangement joins TRBV5-1 to TRBJ2-1; 8 bases match TRBD2. This CDR3 contains 13 residues. J gave up 6 bases and V 3 bases, and 2 bases lay outside the gene matches. Germline V gives CDR1 SGHRS, CDR2 YFSETQ. CDR3 in amino acids: CASSSGGGNEQFF. The CDR3 coding sequence is TGCGCCAGCAGCTCGGGGGGGGGCAATGAGCAGTTCTTC.

The J gene is TRBJ1-5, the V gene TRBV3-1; 8 bases are shared with TRBD1. Germline V gene sequence: CDR1 LGHDT, CDR2 YNNKEL (reference sequence). V trimming: 0 bases; J trimming: 4 bases; junction bases outside the gene matches: 5. CDR3 size: 16 residues. In nucleotides, the CDR3 is TGTGCCAGCAGCCAAGATACGGGACAGGCAAATCAGCCCCAGCATTTT. It yields the protein CASSQDTGQANQPQHF.

This clonotype has more than one count but fewer than ten. Germline is not matched at one junction end, which may reflect a read error. V usage is TRBV3-1 and J usage is TRBJ1-5, with D unresolved. Germline V gives CDR1 LGHDT, CDR2 YNNKEL (reference sequence). CDR3 size: 12 residues. The CDR3 sequence is CASSQGDQPQNF. In nucleotides, the CDR3 is TGTGCCAGCAGCCAAGGGGATCAGCCCCAGAATTTT.